This TCR beta chain was found in a study of lymphopenia after photon versus proton radiotherapy. Points from the study as a whole: After lymphocyte nadir, photon-treated repertoires showed oligoclonal expansion, especially CD8+ Temra. A bigger post-nadir fall in TCR diversity correlated inversely with survival time in deceased patients. Better survival with proton therapy was suggested as possible, not demonstrated. Photon-treated patients lost naive T cells and TCR diversity; proton-treated stayed stable.

As for this clone: Its target is not known.

From germline, CDR1 is MGHRA and CDR2 YSYEKL. The CDR3 has 14 amino acids. Trimming removed 1 base at V and 9 bases at J, with 15 bases between. Clones were sequenced by immunoSEQ multiplex PCR, and TCRdb holds only the in-frame ones, with some missing. The sample holds approximately 25,000 clones; 87% are singletons and the top ten take around 20%. The TCR sequence derives from a man aged 50-59 years with gastric cancer. The material was peripheral blood, obtained from a patient treated with photon-based radiotherapy. This chain uses TRBV4-1 with TRBJ1-2; D gene unclear. CDR3 DNA sequence: TGCGCCAGCAGCCAAGGGAGGGCAGACCTTAGCTACACCTTC. Protein: CASSQGRADLSYTF.